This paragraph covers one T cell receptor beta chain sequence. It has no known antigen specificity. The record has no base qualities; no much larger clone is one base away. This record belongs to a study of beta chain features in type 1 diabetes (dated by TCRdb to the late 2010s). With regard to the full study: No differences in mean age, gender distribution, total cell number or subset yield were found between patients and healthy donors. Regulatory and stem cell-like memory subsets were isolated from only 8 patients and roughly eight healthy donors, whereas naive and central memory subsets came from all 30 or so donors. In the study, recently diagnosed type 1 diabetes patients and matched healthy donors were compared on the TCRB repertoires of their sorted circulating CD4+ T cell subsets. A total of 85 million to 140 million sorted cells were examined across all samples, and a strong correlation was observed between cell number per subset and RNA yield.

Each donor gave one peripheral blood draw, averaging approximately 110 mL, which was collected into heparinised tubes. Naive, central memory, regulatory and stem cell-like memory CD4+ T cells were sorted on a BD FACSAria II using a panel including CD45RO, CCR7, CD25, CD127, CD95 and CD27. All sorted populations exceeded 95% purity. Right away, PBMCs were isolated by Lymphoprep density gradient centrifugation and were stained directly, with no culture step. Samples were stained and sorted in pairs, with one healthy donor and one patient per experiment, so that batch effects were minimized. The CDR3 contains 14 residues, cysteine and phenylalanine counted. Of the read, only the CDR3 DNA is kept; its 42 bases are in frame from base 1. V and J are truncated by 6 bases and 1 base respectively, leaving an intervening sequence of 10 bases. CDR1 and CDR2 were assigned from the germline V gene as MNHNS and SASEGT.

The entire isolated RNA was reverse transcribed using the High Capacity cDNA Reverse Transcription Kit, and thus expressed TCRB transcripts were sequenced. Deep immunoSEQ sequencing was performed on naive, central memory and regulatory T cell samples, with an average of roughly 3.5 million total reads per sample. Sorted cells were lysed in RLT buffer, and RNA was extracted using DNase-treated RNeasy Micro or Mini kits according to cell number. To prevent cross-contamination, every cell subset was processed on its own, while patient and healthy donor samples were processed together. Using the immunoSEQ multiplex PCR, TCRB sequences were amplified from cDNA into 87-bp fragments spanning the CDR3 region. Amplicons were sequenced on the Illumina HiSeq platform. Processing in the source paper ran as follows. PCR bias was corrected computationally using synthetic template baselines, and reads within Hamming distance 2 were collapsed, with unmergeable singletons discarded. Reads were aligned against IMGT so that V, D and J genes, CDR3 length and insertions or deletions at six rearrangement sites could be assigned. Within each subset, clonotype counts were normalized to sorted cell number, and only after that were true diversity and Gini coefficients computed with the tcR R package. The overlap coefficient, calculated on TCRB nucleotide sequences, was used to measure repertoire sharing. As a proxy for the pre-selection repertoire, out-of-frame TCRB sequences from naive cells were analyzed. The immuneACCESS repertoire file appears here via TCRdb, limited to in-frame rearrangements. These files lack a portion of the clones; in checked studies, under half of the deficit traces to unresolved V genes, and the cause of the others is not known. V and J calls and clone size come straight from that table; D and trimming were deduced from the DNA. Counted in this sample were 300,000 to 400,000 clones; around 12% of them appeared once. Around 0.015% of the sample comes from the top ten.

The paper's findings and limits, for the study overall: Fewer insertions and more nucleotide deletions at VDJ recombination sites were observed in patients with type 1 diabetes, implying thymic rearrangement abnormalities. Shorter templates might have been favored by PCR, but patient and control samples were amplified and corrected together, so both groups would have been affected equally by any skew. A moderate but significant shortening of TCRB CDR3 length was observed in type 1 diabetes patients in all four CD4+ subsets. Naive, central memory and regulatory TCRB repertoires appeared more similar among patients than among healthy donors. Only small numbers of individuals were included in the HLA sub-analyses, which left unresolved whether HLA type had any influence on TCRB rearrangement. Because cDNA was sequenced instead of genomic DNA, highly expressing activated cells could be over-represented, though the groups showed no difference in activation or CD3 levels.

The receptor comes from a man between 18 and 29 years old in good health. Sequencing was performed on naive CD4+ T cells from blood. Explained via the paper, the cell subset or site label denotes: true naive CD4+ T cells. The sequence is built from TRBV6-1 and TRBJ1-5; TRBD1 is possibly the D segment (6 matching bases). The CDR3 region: CASSPGQSNQPQHF. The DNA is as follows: TGTGCCAGCAGCCCCGGACAGAGCAATCAGCCCCAGCATTTT.